This is a list of T cell receptor beta chains from one sample in a study of radiotherapy plus CTLA-4 blockade in lung cancer. Produced via immunoSEQ multiplex PCR; TCRdb's table is partial and in-frame only. Of approximately 83,000 clones in the sample, more than 60% were seen once. The sequenced sample was peripheral blood, obtained from a patient treated with radiotherapy plus ipilimumab. The receptors stem from a human donor with non-small cell lung cancer who had a partial response to radiotherapy plus ipilimumab. Some clones in this sample may be carry-over from other donors' samples. The CDR3 runs from the conserved cysteine through the conserved F or W. Fields, in order: CDR3 protein, CDR3 DNA, D gene, J gene, V gene, clone size. D genes are given only for firm matches. Not all rows give a size; the values are once, few, many and, for expanded clones, a class.

CASSVVGQDSSYEQYF TGTGCCAGCAGCGTAGTAGGGCAGGACAGCTCCTACGAGCAGTACTTC NA TRBJ2-7 TRBV9 once
CASSYSQTGRGQYF TGTGCCAGCAGTTACTCCCAGACGGGCCGGGGCCAGTACTTC NA TRBJ2-5 TRBV6-6 few
CASSERQGRSQPQHF TGTGCCAGCAGCGAAAGACAGGGTCGTAGTCAGCCCCAGCATTTT TRBD1 TRBJ1-5 TRBV7-8 NA
CASSLGWTYNEQFF TGTGCCAGCAGTTTGGGCTGGACCTACAATGAGCAGTTCTTC NA TRBJ2-1 TRBV6-5 NA
CASTRPRGEQFF TGTGCCAGCACCAGACCCCGGGGGGAGCAGTTCTTC NA TRBJ2-1 TRBV2 few
CASRRQSGYEQYF TGTGCCAGCCGGAGGCAGTCTGGATACGAGCAGTACTTC NA TRBJ2-7 TRBV2 NA
CASSRGLAGGLPGELFF TGCGCCAGCAGCCGGGGACTAGCGGGAGGTTTGCCCGGGGAGCTGTTTTTT TRBD2 TRBJ2-2 TRBV5-1 NA
CSVSNGGASPPYF TGCAGCGTTTCGAACGGGGGGGCCTCCCCTCCGTACTTC TRBD2 TRBJ2-5 TRBV29-1 NA
CASSPPGTSRTNEQFF TGTGCCAGCAGCCCCCCCGGGACTAGTAGAACCAATGAGCAGTTCTTC TRBD2 TRBJ2-1 TRBV28 NA
CASSLGGTAGNTIYF TGTGCCAGCAGCTTAGGGGGGACAGCTGGAAACACCATATATTTT TRBD1 TRBJ1-3 TRBV7-6 NA
CASSGPGDTQYF TGTGCCAGCAGCGGTCCCGGGGATACGCAGTATTTT NA TRBJ2-3 TRBV11-3 NA
CSVEDLSIWRGADTQYF TGCAGCGTTGAAGATCTCTCTATCTGGAGAGGCGCAGATACGCAGTATTTT NA TRBJ2-3 TRBV29-1 NA
CASRQGLYEQYF TGTGCCAGCAGGCAGGGGCTATACGAGCAGTACTTC NA TRBJ2-7 TRBV6-5 NA